This TCR beta chain was recorded in a study of CD8 T cells in Susac syndrome. Random hexamers were used to reverse transcribe the RNA input (0.5 to 1 ug). TCRdb ran MiXCR on the immunoSEQ multiplex PCR reads and lists one entry per CDR3 protein. The table lists 150,000 to 200,000 distinct CDR3 sequences, around 93% of them singletons. This CDR3 has 15 residues. V trimming: 5 bases; J trimming: 7 bases; junction bases outside the gene matches: 5. Germline assignment: CDR1 MNHEY and CDR2 SVGAGI. The chain employs TRBV6-5 and TRBJ1-6, with 10 positions matching TRBD1. The specimen sequenced was CD4+ T cells from PBMCs. The sequence was collected from a human donor in good health. CDR3 sequence: CASSTPGQGNSPLHF. CDR3 DNA: TGTGCCAGCAGTACTCCGGGACAGGGGAATTCACCCCTCCACTTT.